Described below is a single TCR beta chain sequence and its context. The sample originates from a study of T-cell reconstitution after alpha-beta-depleted transplantation in children. This CDR3 comprises 12 residues. The germline gives CDR1 SGHRS, CDR2 YFSETQ. The V end lost 5 bases, the J end lost 7 bases, and 13 bases lay between the germline ends. Using unique molecular identifiers, the investigators prepared the TCRbeta library. From the PCR reads, TCRdb called clonotypes with MiXCR, one entry per CDR3 protein. The table shows 350,000 to 500,000 distinct CDR3 sequences, with over 40% occurring only once.

This receptor was obtained from a girl aged 2-15 years with aplastic anemia, due to receive a stem cell transplant. J is TRBJ2-7 and V is TRBV5-1; D is perhaps TRBD1 (5 bases). The sequencing here drew on PBMCs, taken before TCRalphabeta/CD19-depleted stem cell transplant. CDR3 in DNA: TGCGCCAGCAGGGCGGCCAAGGGGGAGCAGTACTTC. Its protein product is CASRAAKGEQYF.